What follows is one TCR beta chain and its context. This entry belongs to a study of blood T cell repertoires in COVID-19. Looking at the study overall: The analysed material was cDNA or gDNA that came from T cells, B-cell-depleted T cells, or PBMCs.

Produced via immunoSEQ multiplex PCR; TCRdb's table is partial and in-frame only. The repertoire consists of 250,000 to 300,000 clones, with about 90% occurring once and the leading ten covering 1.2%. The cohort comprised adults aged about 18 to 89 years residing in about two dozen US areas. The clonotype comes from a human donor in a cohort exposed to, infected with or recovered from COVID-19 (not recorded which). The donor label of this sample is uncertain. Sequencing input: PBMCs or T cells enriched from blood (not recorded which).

CDR3 sequence: CASSFRAGLAGSETQYF. In DNA form, the CDR3 reads TGTGCCAGTAGTTTTCGCGCGGGCCTAGCGGGGTCGGAGACCCAGTACTTC. V usage is TRBV19 and J usage is TRBJ2-5; 9 bases map to TRBD2. CDR1 LNHDA and CDR2 SQIVND come from the germline V gene (reference sequence). This CDR3 comprises 17 residues. Trimming took 5 bases from V and 5 from J; bases not matched to a gene: 15.